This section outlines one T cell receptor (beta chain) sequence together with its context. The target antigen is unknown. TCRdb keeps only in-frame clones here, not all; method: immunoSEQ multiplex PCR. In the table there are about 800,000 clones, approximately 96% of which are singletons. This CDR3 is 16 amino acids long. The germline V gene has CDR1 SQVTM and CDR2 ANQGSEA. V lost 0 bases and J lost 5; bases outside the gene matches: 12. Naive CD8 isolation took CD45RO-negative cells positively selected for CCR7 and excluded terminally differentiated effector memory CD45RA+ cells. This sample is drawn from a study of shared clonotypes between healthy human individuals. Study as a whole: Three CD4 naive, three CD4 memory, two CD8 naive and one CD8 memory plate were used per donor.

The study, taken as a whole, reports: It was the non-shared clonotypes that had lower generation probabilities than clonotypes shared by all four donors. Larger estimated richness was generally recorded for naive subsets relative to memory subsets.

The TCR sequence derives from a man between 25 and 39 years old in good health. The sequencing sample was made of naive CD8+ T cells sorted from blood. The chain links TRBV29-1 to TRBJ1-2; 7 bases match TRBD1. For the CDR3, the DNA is TGCAGCGTTGAAGATGGCACAGGGGTTCGGGTTTATGGCTACACCTTC. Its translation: CSVEDGTGVRVYGYTF.